Following are 22 T cell receptor beta chains from one sample sequenced in a study of blood T cell repertoires in COVID-19 (dated by TCRdb to between 2020 and 2021). Receptor amplification or capture employed the immunoSEQ multiplex PCR assay. The table comes from immuneACCESS by way of TCRdb, which keeps in-frame sequences with V and J called. Part of the clones is missing from these tables; in studies checked, under half for an unresolved V gene and the rest for unknown reasons. Present in this sample are about 300,000 clones, approximately 90% of which were seen just once. 5.5% to 8% of the sample lies in the top ten. The source material was peripheral blood. The receptors were gathered from a woman aged 45-65 years with COVID-19, enrolled during active disease.

The V call is TRBV3-1 (or the pseudogene TRBV3-2), the J call TRBJ2-7, with D possibly matching TRBD2 (6 bases). The germline V gene has CDR1 LGHDT and CDR2 YNNKEL (reference sequence). The CDR3 covers 15 residues. Trimming removed 0 bases from V and 3 bases from J, with 12 bases in between. The CDR3 DNA is TGTGCCAGCAGCCAAGACGGGAGTTATGGCTACGAGCAGTACTTC. Its protein is CASSQDGSYGYEQYF.

The chain is built from TRBV19 and TRBJ1-3, with D possibly TRBD1 on 6 matching bases. Germline assignment: CDR1 LNHDA and CDR2 SQIVND (reference sequence). The ends were cut back, 0 bases at V and 2 bases at J, with 11 bases in the middle. The CDR3 is made up of 16 amino acids. The CDR3 DNA sequence: TGTGCCAGTAGTATAGAGAAACAGGGAGCTGGAAACACCATATATTTT. Translated, it gives CASSIEKQGAGNTIYF.

This chain uses TRBV27 with TRBJ1-1; no firm D call. From germline, CDR1 is MNHEY and CDR2 SMNVEV (reference sequence). The CDR3 contains 14 residues. Trimming took 3 bases from V and 1 from J, leaving 9 bases between them. CDR3 in amino acids: CASSFGQANTEAFF. For the CDR3, the DNA is TGTGCCAGCAGTTTTGGGCAGGCGAACACTGAAGCTTTCTTT.

This chain links TRBV5-6 with TRBJ2-2; possible D gene TRBD2, 5 bases. In germline, CDR1 is SGHDT, CDR2 YYEEEE. The CDR3 extends over 16 amino acids. Trimming pared 4 bases from V and 8 bases from J, leaving 21 bases between. The CDR3 spells CASSPWGVRVSGELFF. CDR3 nucleotide sequence: TGTGCCAGCAGCCCGTGGGGAGTCCGCGTGTCTGGGGAGCTGTTTTTT.

The chain has TRBV19 and TRBJ2-3, with no clear D. The germline gives CDR1 LNHDA, CDR2 SQIVND (reference sequence). The V end was cut by 7 bases, the J end by 2 bases, with 10 bases between. This CDR3 region has 13 residues. CDR3 region: CASTADFTDTQYF. CDR3 in DNA: TGTGCCAGTACCGCAGATTTCACAGATACGCAGTATTTT.

The chain combines TRBV5-1 with TRBJ2-3; 9 bases are shared with TRBD2. Germline V gene lookup returns CDR1 SGHRS and CDR2 YFSETQ. Trimming at V came to 0 bases and at J to 4 bases, leaving 15 bases not matched to a gene. This CDR3 has 19 amino acids. The CDR3 nucleotides are TGCGCCAGCAGCTTGGCTATGATGCGGGAGGGCCGGGACCCAGATACGCAGTATTTT. It translates to CASSLAMMREGRDPDTQYF.

The V gene is TRBV5-1, the J gene TRBJ2-4, with TRBD2 matching 9 bases. Germline loops: CDR1 SGHRS, CDR2 YFSETQ. The CDR3 totals 16 residues. Trimming took 2 bases from V and 8 from J; bases not matched to a gene: 11. The CDR3 loop reads CASSFLGSGSLDIQYF. The CDR3 bases are TGCGCCAGCAGCTTCCTGGGTAGCGGGAGTCTAGACATTCAGTACTTC.

The rearrangement uses TRBV2 and TRBJ2-4; tentatively, D is TRBD1 (6 bases). There are 15 residues in the CDR3. Germline assignment: CDR1 SNHLY and CDR2 FYNNEI. The V end lost 0 bases, the J end lost 6 bases, and 12 bases lay between the germline ends. CDR3 nucleotides: TGTGCCAGCAGTGAAGCGAGGACGACAGGAAACATTCAGTACTTC. Translating it yields CASSEARTTGNIQYF.

The chain links TRBV24-1 to TRBJ2-1; 8 positions match TRBD2. The ends lost 9 bases at V and 2 bases at J; junction bases unmatched: 2. Germline V CDR1 and CDR2: KGHDR, SFDVKD. This CDR3 comprises 13 residues. In DNA, the CDR3 is TGTGCCACCGGGCGGGAGGCCTACAATGAGCAGTTCTTC. Its translation: CATGREAYNEQFF.

The gene calls are TRBV25-1 and TRBJ2-1; 8 bases fit TRBD2. The V segment lost 3 bases and the J segment 4 bases; nucleotides outside the gene matches: 2. CDR1 is MGHDK, CDR2 SYGVNS, per germline. The CDR3 is 14 amino acids. CDR3 sequence (DNA): TGTGCCAGCAGTGATAGCGGGACATACAATGAGCAGTTCTTC. Translated, it gives CASSDSGTYNEQFF. Supplemented by reference TRBV25-1 and TRBJ2-1, the full variable domain reads EADIYQTPRYLVIGTGKKITLECSQTMGHDKMYWYQQDPGMELHLIHYSYGVNSTEKGDLSSESTVSRIRTEHFPLTLESARPSHTSQYLCASSDSGTYNEQFFGPGTRLTVL.

This sequence joins TRBV28 and TRBJ1-5; 8 positions match TRBD1. Germline trimming cut 6 bases from V and 6 bases from J; bases unmatched to any gene: 7. Germline lookup yields CDR1 MDHEN and CDR2 SYDVKM. The CDR3 totals 14 residues. The CDR3 here is CASSPGQGAQPQHF. DNA of the CDR3: TGTGCCAGCAGCCCTGGACAGGGTGCTCAGCCCCAGCATTTT.

This clone has ten or more counts. The CDR3 here is CASSTIGGLAYEQYF. The DNA of the CDR3 is TGTGCCAGCAGCACCATCGGCGGACTCGCCTACGAGCAGTACTTC. The chain has TRBV6-2 or TRBV6-3 and TRBJ2-7; TRBD2 might be the D (5 bases). The CDR3 contains 15 residues. Germline V lookup: CDR1 MNHEY, CDR2 SVGEGT. V was clipped by 6 bases and J by 2 bases, with 17 bases between them.

The chain recombines TRBV7-2 with TRBJ2-5; TRBD2 might be the D (6 bases). CDR1 SGHTA and CDR2 FQGNSA come from the germline V gene. The CDR3 spans 15 residues. V was pared by 5 bases and J by 0 bases, with 13 bases between. The CDR3 protein is CASSATGVYQETQYF. DNA for the CDR3: TGTGCCAGCAGCGCCACGGGGGTGTACCAAGAGACCCAGTACTTC. Full variable domain (outside the CDR3, taken from reference TRBV7-2 and TRBJ2-5): GAGVSQSPSNKVTEKGKDVELRCDPISGHTALYWYRQSLGQGLEFLIYFQGNSAPDKSGLPSDRFSAERTGGSVSTLTIQRTQQEDSAVYLCASSATGVYQETQYFGPGTRLLVL.

The CDR3 DNA follows: TGCGCCAGCAGCTCCCTAGCGGGACTTTCGTACGAGCAGTACTTC. This translates into CASSSLAGLSYEQYF. The genes are TRBV4-1 and TRBJ2-7; TRBD2 agrees at 9 bases. CDR1 is MGHRA, CDR2 YSYEKL, per germline. This CDR3 comprises 15 residues. The J segment lost 4 bases and the V segment lost 5 bases, leaving 9 bases of the junction unmatched.

This clone was seen only once. This chain connects TRBV19 to TRBJ1-6; D gene unclear. The CDR3 runs to 15 residues. Looked up from germline, CDR1 is LNHDA and CDR2 is SQIVND (reference sequence). Between the trimmed V and J ends, which lost 0 bases and 6 bases, there was a span of 9 bases. CDR3 nucleotides: TGTGCCAGTAGTATAGATTACAGCCGTAATTCACCCCTCCACTTT. Its translation: CASSIDYSRNSPLHF.

J is TRBJ2-1 and V is TRBV29-1; the D gene is possibly TRBD1 (5 bases). CDR3 length equals 14 residues. Deletions cut 3 bases from V and 0 bases from J, with 9 bases between. Germline-derived CDR1 and CDR2 are SQVTM and ANQGSEA. The CDR3 sequence is CSVDQGSSYNEQFF. In DNA form, the CDR3 reads TGCAGCGTTGATCAGGGTTCCTCCTACAATGAGCAGTTCTTC.

The chain couples TRBV6-5 to TRBJ2-3; weak D call: TRBD1 (6 bases). This CDR3 has 15 amino acids. Trimming took 6 bases from V and 0 from J, leaving 13 bases between them. CDR1 and CDR2 from the germline V gene are MNHEY and SVGAGI. CDR3 DNA sequence: TGTGCCAGCAGAGGGGACATTTCTAGCACAGATACGCAGTATTTT. Protein sequence: CASRGDISSTDTQYF.

This chain links TRBV19 with TRBJ1-4; D is perhaps TRBD1 (6 bases). CDR1 LNHDA and CDR2 SQIVND come from the germline V gene (reference sequence). This CDR3 comprises 15 residues. The V gene lost 1 base and the J gene lost 8 bases, with 14 bases spanning the gap. The chain's CDR3 is CASSIGTGREEKLFF. Written as DNA, the CDR3 is TGTGCCAGTAGTATAGGAACAGGGCGAGAAGAAAAACTGTTTTTT. Supplemented by reference TRBV19 and TRBJ1-4, the full variable domain reads DGGITQSPKYLFRKEGQNVTLSCEQNLNHDAMYWYRQDPGQGLRLIYYSQIVNDFQKGDIAEGYSVSREKKESFPLTVTSAQKNPTAFYLCASSIGTGREEKLFFGSGTQLSVL.

The CDR3 loop reads CASSYRGGVTEAFF. The DNA for the CDR3 is TGTGCCAGCAGTTATAGGGGGGGGGTCACTGAAGCTTTCTTT. The rearrangement uses TRBV6-5 and TRBJ1-1; weak D call: TRBD1 (6 bases). Germline assignment: CDR1 MNHEY and CDR2 SVGAGI. Trimming took off 3 bases at V and 4 bases at J, with 12 bases between the two ends. This CDR3 has 14 residues.

The chain links TRBV2 to TRBJ2-7; TRBD1 matches 7 bases. CDR3 size: 12 residues. Germline CDR1 SNHLY, CDR2 FYNNEI. Trimming cost V 6 bases and J 7 bases; bases outside gene matches: 6. The CDR3 DNA sequence: TGTGCCAGCAGGAACCCGGACAGGGAGCAGTACTTC. Translation: CASRNPDREQYF.

The chain uses TRBV5-6 and TRBJ1-2; 9 nucleotides line up with TRBD1. Trimming removed 3 bases from V and 8 bases from J; junction bases left unmatched: 17. The V gene's germline CDR1 is SGHDT and CDR2 YYEEEE. The CDR3 spans 17 residues. The CDR3, as DNA: TGTGCCAGCAGCTCGGACCCACGACAGGGGGGGGTTTTAGGCTACACCTTC. Its translation: CASSSDPRQGGVLGYTF.

In nucleotides, the CDR3 is TGTGCCAGCATCGCGGGGCTTTCCTCTAGCACAGATACGCAGTATTTT. Protein: CASIAGLSSSTDTQYF. The rearrangement uses TRBV2 and TRBJ2-3; the D gene is possibly TRBD2 (6 bases). The length of the CDR3 is 16 residues. The V end lost 7 bases, the J end lost 0 bases, and 17 bases lay between the germline ends. The germline V gene has CDR1 SNHLY and CDR2 FYNNEI.